This TCR beta chain was identified during a study of T cell responses to AZD1222 COVID-19 vaccine (dated by TCRdb to the early 2020s). Notes on the research overall: TCR sequencing covered over 230 trial participants: 200 to 210 given two doses of AZD1222 and approximately 25 given two doses of MenACWY control vaccine. Trial participants were enrolled by age into 18-55, 56-69 and 70-plus year subgroups, with roughly 150, 30 and 60 TCR-sequenced participants respectively.

V is clipped by 5 bases and J by 4 bases, and the sequence between their germline boundaries is 14 bases long. Measured from the cysteine to the phenylalanine, the CDR3 is 14 residues long. Solely the CDR3 DNA is kept, with 42 bases framed from the first base. The germline V gene encodes CDR1 SGHTA and CDR2 FQGNSA. Taken with the paper, the label for time point translates to: about 28 days (+/-7) after the second vaccine dose. AZD1222 recipients with second doses at about 4 weeks or about 12 weeks were pooled, because spike-specific TCR depth and breadth did not differ between schedules. Vaccinee samples came from UK trials COV001 and COV002, including a single-blind randomized controlled phase 2/3 trial of AZD1222 (ChAdOx1 nCoV-19) in healthy adults. For TCRbeta chain sequencing, PBMC samples were collected from trial participants at day 0 and at day 28 after the second dose. General study outcomes and caveats: After two AZD1222 doses, both the breadth and the depth of spike-specific TCRs were significantly higher than at day 0 and than in MenACWY recipients. Reportedly, almost half of the unique spike-specific TCRs recognized epitopes lying outside the regions that are mutated in the B.1.351 and B.1.1.7 variants. Participants were mostly white British, with more females than males. The authors suggested clonal diversity may have been underestimated. In the small 56-69-year group, the increase in depth fell short of significance, most likely because of low power. The vaccine-associated CD4 TCRs covered the entire spike protein, and the dominant responses fell in regions 160-218 and 743-854. Because no samples from the day 14 peak response were available, repertoires could be characterized only after the peak T cell response. Conclusions about previously exposed vaccinees are limited because only five or six AZD1222 recipients were SARS-CoV-2 seropositive at baseline.

The CDR3 regions of human TCRbeta chains were subjected to immunosequencing. The study's own analysis went as follows. TCRs in the repertoires were compared against a reference library of SARS-CoV-2-specific TCRs that had been generated with the MIRA antigen-specificity platform. Breadth was defined as the fraction of unique TCRs that were SARS-CoV-2-associated, and depth was defined as the fraction of total T cells that were SARS-CoV-2-associated. Using the MIRA data, every spike-specific TCR was mapped to the spike region that the TCR reacted to and assigned to either a CD4 or a CD8 class. Log10-transformed breadth and depth values were compared by one-way ANOVA with Sidak's multiple comparisons tests. Entries here come from immuneACCESS through TCRdb and include only in-frame sequences with V and J called. Some clones fail to appear in such tables; in the studies checked, an unresolved V gene covers under half of the shortfall, and the cause of the remainder is unknown. Clonal size and the V and J genes are those of that table, whereas D and trimming came from the DNA. Within this sample are about 140,000 clones, with 70% to 90% of them counted one time only. About 5% of the sample lies in the top ten.

Concerning this clone: Its binding antigen is unknown. There are no base qualities to consult, and no much larger clone falls within one base.

The clonotype originates from an adult who received the AZD1222 COVID-19 vaccine. Sample: peripheral blood, taken 28 days after the second AZD1222 dose. The rearrangement combines TRBV7-2 with TRBJ1-2, with an unclear D gene assignment. The CDR3 is CASSPYRQPYGYTF. The nucleotides are TGTGCCAGCAGCCCTTATCGGCAGCCCTATGGCTACACCTTC.